Below, 29 T cell receptor beta chains from the same sample are listed, as sequenced in a study of tumor and adjacent non-tumor tissue in lung cancer. The library came from three nested PCR rounds adapted from ARM-PCR protocols. TCRdb ran MiXCR on the multiplex PCR reads and lists one entry per CDR3 protein. The sample lists 60,000 to 85,000 distinct CDR3 sequences, approximately 82% occurring once. This sample's RNA came from whole unsorted tissue. More than 3 cm separated this lung sample from the edge of the tumor. Sequencing was carried out using distant non-tumor lung tissue. These receptors originate from an older man with non-small cell lung cancer.

The rearrangement uses TRBV6-1 and TRBJ1-1; D remains unclear. This CDR3 is built from 15 residues. V was clipped by 7 bases and J by 2 bases, with 17 bases between them. CDR1 and CDR2 (germline): MNHNS, SASEGT. CDR3 sequence: CASNERSGVNTEAFF. For the CDR3, the DNA is TGTGCCAGCAATGAGAGGAGCGGGGTTAACACTGAAGCTTTCTTT.

On this clonotype itself: The CDR3 does not end in the conserved phenylalanine or tryptophan, so this is likely a read error. This rearrangement joins TRBV10-3 to TRBJ2-1, with D unresolved. The V end was cut by 8 bases, the J end by 6 bases, with 11 bases between. Germline CDR1 is ENHRY and CDR2 is SYGVKD. The CDR3 covers 12 residues. CDR3 residues: CAIGREINEQFL. The CDR3 DNA reads as TGTGCCATCGGGCGAGAGATCAATGAGCAGTTCTTA.

As concerns this clonotype: Relative to the germline gene, one junction end is altered; a read error may explain this. V is TRBV11-2 and J is TRBJ2-2; 7 bases fit TRBD1. The CDR3 is 16 amino acids. Germline V gene lookup returns CDR1 SGHAT and CDR2 FQNNGV. The CDR3 region is CAGSLMDTGVAGDLFF. CDR3 in DNA: TGTGCCGGCAGCTTAATGGACACAGGGGTTGCCGGGGATCTGTTTTTT.

This clonotype has only one observation. Being one base from a much bigger clone, this may be a read error. J is TRBJ1-2 and V is TRBV28; D is ambiguous. The CDR3 spans 11 residues. Germline lookup yields CDR1 MDHEN and CDR2 SYDVKM. The CDR3 loop is CASRDNYGNTF. CDR3 bases: TGTGCCAGCAGGGATAACTATGGCAACACCTTC.

Notes on this clonotype: Because the CDR3 is missing its conserved closing phenylalanine or tryptophan, this is likely a read error. The V call is TRBV6-2 or TRBV6-3, the J call TRBJ1-1, with TRBD1 matching 8 bases. Germline assignment: CDR1 MNHEY and CDR2 SVGEGT. The CDR3 spans 15 residues. The CDR3 DNA sequence: TGTGCCAGCAATACGAGACAGGGGACGAACATTGAAGCTTTCATT. It yields the protein CASNTRQGTNIEAFI.

This clonotype is medium-sized (0.01 to 0.1%). The CDR3 spells CSVELLQGQGSGYNEQFF. The DNA for the CDR3 is TGCAGCGTTGAACTGCTTCAGGGACAGGGAAGTGGATACAATGAGCAGTTCTTC. V and J are TRBV29-1 and TRBJ2-1; 9 positions match TRBD1. Trimming cost V 2 bases and J 4 bases; bases outside gene matches: 15. The CDR3 is 18 residues long. CDR1 and CDR2 (germline): SQVTM, ANQGSEA.

This chain links TRBV29-1 with TRBJ1-4; possibly TRBD1 for D (5 bases). The CDR3 consists of 12 residues. V lost 8 bases, J lost 10 bases, and 17 bases lay in between. Germline V gene lookup returns CDR1 SQVTM and CDR2 ANQGSEA. CDR3 DNA: TGCAGCTTCGTTAAGGGGCAAGGAAAACTGTTTTTT. Translating gives CSFVKGQGKLFF.

As regards this clonotype: A much larger clone differs by one base, so this may be a read error. V usage is TRBV28 and J usage is TRBJ1-1; D is unresolved. The CDR3 is 17 residues long. Germline CDR1 MDHEN, CDR2 SYDVKM. The CDR3 loop is CASSRWGGSRWNTEDFF. The CDR3 coding sequence is TGTGCCAGCTCTAGGTGGGGAGGGTCCCGGTGGAACACTGAAGATTTCTTT.

Turning to this clonotype: A much larger clone is a single base away; this may be a read error. The CDR3 nucleotides read TGCGCCAGCAGCCAAGATCGGACTCCGGCAACTCCCGAGCAGTACTTC. It specifies CASSQDRTPATPEQYF. The rearrangement uses TRBV4-1 and TRBJ2-7, with a weak D call TRBD2 (5 bases). Germline assignment: CDR1 MGHRA and CDR2 YSYEKL. The V gene lost 0 bases and the J gene lost 6 bases, with 18 bases spanning the gap. The CDR3 is made up of 16 amino acids.

To note about this clonotype: In this CDR3 the conserved last residue, phenylalanine or tryptophan, is missing, so a read error is likely. The chain has TRBV11-3 and TRBJ1-1; D possibly corresponds to TRBD1 (5 bases). Deletions cut 3 bases from V and 5 bases from J, with 16 bases between. Germline-derived CDR1 and CDR2 are SGHNT and YENEEA. The CDR3 covers 15 residues. The CDR3 protein is CASSFSTGGSTEAFI. In nucleotides, the CDR3 is TGTGCCAGCAGCTTCTCTACCGGGGGGAGTACTGAAGCTTTCATT.

As regards this clonotype: One end of the junction does not line up with germline, which may come from a read error. The rearrangement joins TRBV6-1 to TRBJ2-3; no firm D call. The length of the CDR3 is 12 residues. CDR1 is MNHNS and CDR2 is SASEGT in the germline V gene. Written as DNA, the CDR3 is TGTGACAGCAGTGAATACAGTTTTACACAGTTTTTT. It encodes CDSSEYSFTQFF.

The chain joins TRBV19 to TRBJ2-2, with D possibly TRBD1 on 6 matching bases. V was cut by 8 bases and J by 10 bases, with 20 bases left in between. Germline CDR1 is LNHDA and CDR2 is SQIVND (reference sequence). The CDR3 sequence is 14 residues long. The CDR3 is CASQKTTGLMELFF. Here the CDR3 DNA reads TGTGCCAGTCAGAAAACCACAGGGCTAATGGAGCTGTTTTTT.

Concerning this clonotype itself: This is likely a read error, given that the CDR3 carries no conserved phenylalanine or tryptophan at its end. The chain employs TRBV29-1 and TRBJ1-2, with D unresolved. Germline V gives CDR1 SQVTM, CDR2 ANQGSEA. V gave up 4 bases and J gave up 6 bases, with 24 bases separating them. CDR3 length: 16 residues. CDR3 nucleotide sequence: TGCAGCGTTGTCCCCTATCGATCCTCGAGAGAAGATGGCTACACCATC. It translates to CSVVPYRSSREDGYTI.

A remark on this clonotype: Sequence at one end of the junction differs from germline and may be a read error. Written as DNA, the CDR3 is TGCACCAGGTGCTTGTTGAGTTTGGGACTTTCTGGGGGAGAGACCCAGTACTTC. Its translation: CTRCLLSLGLSGGETQYF. The rearrangement links TRBV5-1 to TRBJ2-5; maybe TRBD2 (6 bases). The CDR3 length is 18 residues. The germline CDR1 and CDR2 sequences are SGHRS and YFSETQ.

As to this clonotype: The junction departs from the called germline gene at one end, perhaps through a read error. The chain uses TRBV24-1 and TRBJ2-3; D unresolved. The CDR3 loop spans 13 amino acids. CDR1 is KGHDR, CDR2 SFDVKD, per germline. Here the CDR3 reads CATSDASVDTPYF. DNA of the CDR3: TGTGCCACCAGTGACGCTTCAGTCGACACGCCGTATTTT.

Concerning this clonotype itself: Since no conserved phenylalanine or tryptophan closes the CDR3, a read error is the likely cause. The chain combines TRBV29-1 with TRBJ1-1; D gene ambiguous. This CDR3 has 12 residues. The germline V gene encodes CDR1 SQVTM and CDR2 ANQGSEA. V dropped 7 bases and J dropped 10 bases, with 19 bases sitting between them. CDR3 amino acids: CSGVAERPAAFL. The CDR3 nucleotides are TGCAGCGGTGTAGCGGAGAGGCCTGCAGCTTTCCTT.

Of note for this clonotype: At one boundary the junction diverges from the germline segment, which might be a read error. The chain couples TRBV5-4 to TRBJ2-1, with D perhaps given as TRBD1 or TRBD2 (6 bases each). Germline CDR1 reads SGHNT; CDR2 reads YYREEE (reference sequence). CDR3 length: 15 residues. CDR3 residues: CVGSLYVGGRNELFF. The CDR3 DNA reads as TGTGTCGGCAGCTTGTACGTGGGGGGCAGGAATGAGCTGTTCTTC.

The CDR3 nucleotides are TGCAGTGCACCCGGGCCGTCTAACACAGATACGCAGTATTTT. It specifies CSAPGPSNTDTQYF. V usage is TRBV20-1 and J usage is TRBJ2-3; no clear D gene. CDR1 DFQATT and CDR2 SNEGSKA come from the germline V gene (reference sequence). V was pared by 6 bases and J by 2 bases, with 15 bases between. This CDR3 spans 14 amino acids.

The rearrangement joins TRBV11-3 to TRBJ1-1; maybe TRBD1 (5 bases). V was clipped by 0 bases and J by 10 bases, with 12 bases between them. The germline V gene encodes CDR1 SGHNT and CDR2 YENEEA. The CDR3 length is 13 residues. The CDR3 coding sequence is TGTGCCAGCAGCTTAGAAGGGGCCAACACAGCTTTCTTT. Its translation: CASSLEGANTAFF. Variable domain in full (rest from reference TRBV11-3 and TRBJ1-1): EAGVVQSPRYKIIEKKQPVAFWCNPISGHNTLYWYLQNLGQGPELLIRYENEEAVDDSQLPKDRFSAERLKGVDSTLKIQPAELGDSAVYLCASSLEGANTAFFGQGTRLTVV.

Worth noting for this clonotype: This clone may be a read error of a much larger clone one base away. The gene calls are TRBV20-1 and TRBJ2-3; D gene uncertain. V shed 3 bases and J shed 1 base, with 11 bases lying between them. The CDR3 runs to 14 residues. Per germline, CDR1 DFQATT and CDR2 SNEGSKA (reference sequence). DNA for the CDR3: TGCAGTGCTAGCTGTGACCCCCGCACAGATACGCAGTATTTT. This codes for CSASCDPRTDTQYF.

V gene TRBV20-1 combines with J gene TRBJ2-7, with a weak D call TRBD2 (6 bases). From germline, CDR1 is DFQATT and CDR2 SNEGSKA (reference sequence). The germline V and J ends were trimmed by 6 bases and 7 bases, with 22 bases remaining between them. The CDR3 length is 14 residues. The CDR3 DNA follows: TGCAGTGCCCCGAAGTCGGGAGACGTAGGAGAGCAGTACTTC. Protein product: CSAPKSGDVGEQYF.

This sequence joins TRBV10-3 and TRBJ2-1; D call uncertain. Germline V gene data show CDR1 as ENHRY and CDR2 as SYGVKD. This CDR3 is 15 amino acids long. The CDR3 DNA sequence: TGTGCATTCAGTGATATGACTGTAACCTACAATGAGCAGTTCTTC. This gives the protein CAFSDMTVTYNEQFF.

Comment on this clonotype: One end of the junction fails to match germline, which may point to a read error. This sequence joins TRBV20-1 and TRBJ2-7; TRBD2 agrees at 9 bases. The CDR3 covers 15 residues. Germline-derived CDR1 and CDR2 are DFQATT and SNEGSKA (reference sequence). CDR3 nucleotide sequence: TGTAGTGTTAGAGAAGGACTAGCGTGGACCTATGAGCAGTACTTC. Protein: CSVREGLAWTYEQYF.

This clonotype came up many times. The chain has TRBV5-1 and TRBJ1-1, with D tentatively TRBD1 (5 bases). CDR1 SGHRS and CDR2 YFSETQ come from the germline V gene. V dropped 7 bases and J dropped 3 bases, with 16 bases sitting between them. The CDR3 covers 14 residues. CDR3 nucleotides: TGCGCCAGCCGAACCCAGGGTAAGGACACTGAAGCTTTCTTT. Encoded protein: CASRTQGKDTEAFF.

Regarding this clonotype: One end of the junction fails to match germline, which may point to a read error. The V and J genes are TRBV6-5 and TRBJ2-2; D possibly corresponds to TRBD1 (5 bases). The CDR3 contains 13 residues. Germline values: CDR1 MNHEY, CDR2 SVGAGI. CDR3 sequence (DNA): TGTGCCAGCAGTTACTGGGGCACCGTGGAACTGTTTTTC. Its translation: CASSYWGTVELFF.

The chain recombines TRBV12-3 or TRBV12-4 with TRBJ1-2; 9 bases line up with TRBD1. Losses at the gene ends were 9 bases for V and 4 bases for J; bases not matched to a gene: 12. CDR3 length: 15 residues. CDR3 in amino acids: CARSGRDRDSYGYTF. The CDR3 DNA is TGTGCCAGGAGTGGCCGGGACAGGGATAGCTATGGCTACACCTTC.

About this clonotype: This sequence may be a read error, since a much larger clone differs from it by one base. The rearrangement joins TRBV5-1 to TRBJ2-3, with D unresolved. The germline V and J ends were trimmed by 4 bases and 8 bases, with 20 bases remaining between them. The CDR3 has 15 amino acids. Germline V gene sequence: CDR1 SGHRS, CDR2 YFSETQ. The CDR3 bases are TGCGCCAGCAGCCCGTCTCCCAGCTTGGAAGGTACGCAGTATTTT. This gives the protein CASSPSPSLEGTQYF.

Points on this clonotype: A much larger clone differs by one base, so this may be a read error. J is TRBJ1-1 and V is TRBV5-1; a weak D match, TRBD1 (5 bases). The CDR3 loop spans 15 amino acids. Looked up from germline, CDR1 is SGHRS and CDR2 is YFSETQ. Deletions cut 0 bases from V and 6 bases from J, with 15 bases between. CDR3 sequence (DNA): TGCGCCAGCAGCTTGGATGCAGGGTTGGGCGCTGAAGCTTTCTTT. This translates into CASSLDAGLGAEAFF.

This clonotype was observed a single time. Because it lacks the conserved phenylalanine or tryptophan at the end, this CDR3 is likely a read error. This sequence joins TRBV6-5 and TRBJ1-5, with D hard to call. Trimming cost V 7 bases and J 0 bases, with 13 bases left between them. Germline lookup yields CDR1 MNHEY and CDR2 SVGAGI. The CDR3 sequence is 15 residues long. The CDR3 bases are TGTGCCAGCATCAAGACCCTTAATAGCAATCAGCCCCAGCATTCT. This gives the protein CASIKTLNSNQPQHS.